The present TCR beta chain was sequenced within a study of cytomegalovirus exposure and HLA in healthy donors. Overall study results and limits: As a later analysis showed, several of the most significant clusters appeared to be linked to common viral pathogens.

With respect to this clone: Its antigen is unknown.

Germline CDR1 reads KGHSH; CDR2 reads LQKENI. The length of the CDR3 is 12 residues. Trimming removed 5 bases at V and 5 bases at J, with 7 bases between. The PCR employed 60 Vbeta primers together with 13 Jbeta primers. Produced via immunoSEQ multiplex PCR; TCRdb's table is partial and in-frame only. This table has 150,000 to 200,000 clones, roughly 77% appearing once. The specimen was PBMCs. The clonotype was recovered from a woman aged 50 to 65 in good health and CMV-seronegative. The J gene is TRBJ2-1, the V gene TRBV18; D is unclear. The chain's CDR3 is CASSSEHNEQFF. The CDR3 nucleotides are TGTGCCAGCTCATCCGAGCACAATGAGCAGTTCTTC.